Shown below are 27 T cell receptor beta chains from a single sample sequenced in a study of blood T cell repertoires in COVID-19. Method: immunoSEQ multiplex PCR; TCRdb's copy keeps in-frame clones and lacks some. Of over 200,000 clones listed, roughly 84% are singletons. The sequenced sample was peripheral blood. The receptors come from a man between 40 and 49 years old with acute or convalescent COVID-19.

The chain employs TRBV6-5 and TRBJ1-6; 9 nucleotides match TRBD1. The CDR3 sequence is 15 residues long. Germline loops: CDR1 MNHEY, CDR2 SVGAGI. With V trimmed by 6 bases and J by 6 bases, 6 bases remained unmatched. As DNA, the CDR3 is TGTGCCAGCAGCCGGACAGGGGCTGTTAATTCACCCCTCCACTTT. Its protein product is CASSRTGAVNSPLHF.

The chain couples TRBV11-2 to TRBJ1-5, with no clear D. Trimming cost V 1 base and J 2 bases, with 9 bases left between them. CDR1 and CDR2 from the germline V gene are SGHAT and FQNNGV. This CDR3 is 15 amino acids long. The CDR3 DNA is TGTGCCAGCAGCTTAGGAGTCACAGGCAATCAGCCCCAGCATTTT. It is translated as CASSLGVTGNQPQHF.

The rearrangement uses TRBV10-3 and TRBJ2-7; D is ambiguous. CDR1 ENHRY and CDR2 SYGVKD come from the germline V gene. Trimming shortened V by 3 bases and J by 3 bases, and 15 bases separated the two germline ends. The CDR3 loop spans 15 amino acids. CDR3 sequence (DNA): TGTGCCATCAGTGAAGGTACATTTCGCGGCTACGAGCAGTACTTC. Amino acid sequence: CAISEGTFRGYEQYF.

This chain uses TRBV6-6 with TRBJ2-3; 7 nucleotides align to TRBD2. V shed 6 bases, J shed 5 bases, and the junction held 2 bases outside the gene matches. CDR1 and CDR2 from the germline V gene are MNHNY and SVGAGI (reference sequence). The CDR3 is 12 residues long. In DNA form, the CDR3 reads TGTGCCAGCAGCGGGGAGGGAGATACGCAGTATTTT. Protein sequence: CASSGEGDTQYF.

The V gene is TRBV19, the J gene TRBJ1-5; D gene ambiguous. Between the trimmed V and J ends, which lost 2 bases and 3 bases, there was a span of 8 bases. CDR1 and CDR2 from the germline V gene are LNHDA and SQIVND (reference sequence). This CDR3 is 14 amino acids long. CDR3 coding DNA: TGTGCCAGTAGTATAATGAGAGACAATCAGCCCCAGCATTTT. It codes for CASSIMRDNQPQHF. Full variable domain (remainder filled in from reference TRBV19 and TRBJ1-5): DGGITQSPKYLFRKEGQNVTLSCEQNLNHDAMYWYRQDPGQGLRLIYYSQIVNDFQKGDIAEGYSVSREKKESFPLTVTSAQKNPTAFYLCASSIMRDNQPQHFGDGTRLSIL.

This clone appeared a single time. The genes are TRBV21-1 and TRBJ2-7; the table's D call TRBD1 went unverified against the DNA. TRBV21-1 is given as a pseudogene. The CDR3 is 12 residues long. The CDR3 DNA reads as TGTGCCAGGGGACAGGGGTCCCACGAGCAGTACTTC. It specifies CARGQGSHEQYF.

V is TRBV18 and J is TRBJ2-7; TRBD2 might be the D (5 bases). V shed 5 bases and J shed 3 bases, with 17 bases lying between them. The CDR3 is 15 residues long. Germline assignment: CDR1 KGHSH and CDR2 LQKENI. In DNA, the CDR3 is TGTGCCAGCTCATCAGCGGAACGAGCTGTCTACGAGCAGTACTTC. Its translation: CASSSAERAVYEQYF.

Worth noting for this clone: Sequence at one end of the junction differs from germline and may be a read error. This sequence joins TRBV2 and TRBJ1-2, with no clear D. Germline CDR1 and CDR2: SNHLY and FYNNEI. The CDR3 spans 11 residues. The CDR3 here is CASSELQLNAF. The CDR3 nucleotides are TGTGCCAGCAGTGAACTACAGCTGAACGCCTTC.

The chain carries TRBV28 and TRBJ2-2, with a possible D match to TRBD2 (6 bases). The V end lost 2 bases, the J end lost 3 bases, and 7 bases lay between the germline ends. This CDR3 is built from 14 residues. In germline, CDR1 is MDHEN, CDR2 SYDVKM. The CDR3 loop reads CASSLRGYTGELFF. CDR3 in DNA: TGTGCCAGCAGTTTACGGGGGTACACCGGGGAGCTGTTTTTT.

This chain joins TRBV27 and TRBJ1-4; D is uncertain. Between the trimmed V and J ends, which lost 4 bases and 7 bases, there was a span of 7 bases. Germline values: CDR1 MNHEY, CDR2 SMNVEV (reference sequence). This CDR3 is built from 12 residues. As DNA, the CDR3 is TGTGCCAGCAGTTACCCGGGTGAAAAACTGTTTTTT. This codes for CASSYPGEKLFF.

The CDR3 region has the DNA TGCGCCAGCAGGCCGGGGTTCACTTACAATGAGCAGTTCTTC. Its translation: CASRPGFTYNEQFF. The V and J genes are TRBV4-1 and TRBJ2-1, with TRBD2 as a possible D gene (5 bases). Trimming shortened V by 6 bases and J by 4 bases, and 13 bases separated the two germline ends. The CDR3 is made up of 14 amino acids. Germline values: CDR1 MGHRA, CDR2 YSYEKL.

J is TRBJ2-1 and V is TRBV15, with 11 positions matching TRBD2. J was trimmed by 8 bases and V by 5 bases; bases with no gene match: 5. The V gene's germline CDR1 is LNHNV and CDR2 YYDKDF (reference sequence). This CDR3 has 14 residues. The CDR3 DNA reads TGTGCCACCAGCTGGAATAGCGGGAGGGATGAGCAGTTCTTC. This gives the protein CATSWNSGRDEQFF.

The J gene is TRBJ2-3, the V gene TRBV12-3 or TRBV12-4; 7 positions agree with TRBD2. The V gene end was trimmed by 2 bases and the J gene end by 9 bases; junction bases not matched to a gene: 5. This CDR3 region has 13 residues. Here the CDR3 reads CASSLWERGTQYF. The CDR3 coding sequence is TGTGCCAGCAGTTTATGGGAGCGGGGCACGCAGTATTTT.

V and J are TRBV5-5 and TRBJ1-6; TRBD1 matches 10 bases. CDR3 length: 16 residues. CDR1 SGHKS and CDR2 YYEKEE come from the germline V gene (reference sequence). The V and J ends lost 4 bases and 7 bases, in that order; junction bases with no gene match: 8. The CDR3 nucleotides are TGTGCCAGCAGCGAGGACAGGGGGGGAGGGAATTCACCCCTCCACTTT. Protein product: CASSEDRGGGNSPLHF.

This clone came up once. The rearrangement joins TRBV5-5 to TRBJ2-7; possible D gene TRBD2, 5 bases. Germline V lookup: CDR1 SGHKS, CDR2 YYEKEE (reference sequence). V lost 0 bases and J lost 2, with 18 bases in between. The CDR3 consists of 17 residues. The CDR3 region has the DNA TGTGCCAGCAGCTTGGAGTGGCGGGCGGGCCCAACCTACGAGCAGTACTTC. Amino acids: CASSLEWRAGPTYEQYF.

The chain couples TRBV7-2 to TRBJ2-1, with D possibly matching TRBD2 (5 bases). V lost 2 bases, J lost 7 bases, and 15 bases lay in between. The V gene's germline CDR1 is SGHTA and CDR2 FQGNSA. CDR3 length: 15 amino acids. The CDR3 DNA is TGTGCCAGCAGCTTATGGGTAGCGCGAGGAAATGAGCAGTTCTTC. Amino acid sequence: CASSLWVARGNEQFF.

The rearrangement links TRBV3-1 (or the pseudogene TRBV3-2) to TRBJ2-5; 8 positions match TRBD1. The trim removed 5 bases at V and 3 bases at J, leaving 8 bases unmatched. This CDR3 spans 15 amino acids. CDR1 LGHDT and CDR2 YNNKEL come from the germline V gene (reference sequence). Written as DNA, the CDR3 is TGTGCCAGCAGCTTGCGACAGGGGTGGGAAGAGACCCAGTACTTC. Amino acids: CASSLRQGWEETQYF.

This chain connects TRBV2 to TRBJ2-2; 14 bases are a match to TRBD2. Germline V gives CDR1 SNHLY, CDR2 FYNNEI. Trimming removed 10 bases from V and 7 bases from J; junction bases left unmatched: 5. The CDR3 covers 14 residues. The CDR3 loop reads CATGLAGVIGELFF. In DNA form, the CDR3 reads TGTGCCACGGGACTAGCGGGAGTAATCGGGGAGCTGTTTTTT. The full variable domain, with the rest looked up from reference TRBV2 and TRBJ2-2, is EPEVTQTPSHQVTQMGQEVILRCVPISNHLYFYWYRQILGQKVEFLVSFYNNEISEKSEIFDDQFSVERPDGSNFTLKIRSTKLEDSAMYFCATGLAGVIGELFFGEGSRLTVL.

This clone was seen just once. CDR3 coding DNA: TGTGCCAGTAGGGCAGGGGGTCAAGCGAGAATGAACACTGAAGCTTTCTTT. Its protein product is CASRAGGQARMNTEAFF. The V call is TRBV19, the J call TRBJ1-1, with 7 bases matching TRBD1. CDR1 LNHDA and CDR2 SQIVND come from the germline V gene (reference sequence). The CDR3 covers 17 residues. Trimming removed 6 bases from V and 0 bases from J; junction bases left unmatched: 13.

The genes are TRBV18 and TRBJ2-1; TRBD1 matches 10 bases. Germline CDR1 reads KGHSH; CDR2 reads LQKENI. Trimming cost V 3 bases and J 4 bases; bases outside gene matches: 9. This CDR3 has 17 residues. Written as DNA, the CDR3 is TGTGCCAGCTCACCGGACGGGACAGGGGTCGGGTACAATGAGCAGTTCTTC. Protein product: CASSPDGTGVGYNEQFF. The complete variable domain, with remaining parts taken from reference TRBV18 and TRBJ2-1, reads NAGVMQNPRHLVRRRGQEARLRCSPMKGHSHVYWYRQLPEEGLKFMVYLQKENIIDESGMPKERFSAEFPKEGPSILRIQQVVRGDSAAYFCASSPDGTGVGYNEQFFGPGTRLTVL.

This rearrangement joins TRBV7-2 to TRBJ2-1; possibly TRBD1 for D (5 bases). Trimming shortened V by 1 base and J by 9 bases, and 10 bases separated the two germline ends. This CDR3 is built from 13 residues. Germline V gene data show CDR1 as SGHTA and CDR2 as FQGNSA. The CDR3 loop reads CASSLVQGTEQFF. The DNA of the CDR3 is TGTGCCAGCAGCTTAGTCCAGGGCACTGAGCAGTTCTTC.

The genes are TRBV27 and TRBJ1-6; 8 nucleotides line up with TRBD1. V was pared by 5 bases and J by 5 bases, with 8 bases of the junction left unmatched. This CDR3 region has 16 residues. Germline assignment: CDR1 MNHEY and CDR2 SMNVEV (reference sequence). The CDR3 coding sequence is TGTGCCAGCAGTCCCGGATCGGGACAGGATAATTCACCCCTCCACTTT. This gives the protein CASSPGSGQDNSPLHF.

The chain uses TRBV7-9 and TRBJ2-5; 15 nucleotides line up with TRBD2. The CDR3 consists of 18 residues. Per the germline V gene, CDR1 is SEHNR and CDR2 is FQNEAQ (reference sequence). Trimming took 4 bases from V and 5 from J; bases not matched to a gene: 11. Here the CDR3 DNA reads TGTGCCAGCAGCTCAACCGGGACTAGCGGGAGGTGGGTGGAGACCCAGTACTTC. Encoded protein: CASSSTGTSGRWVETQYF. Full variable domain (missing parts from reference TRBV7-9 and TRBJ2-5): DTGVSQNPRHKITKRGQNVTFRCDPISEHNRLYWYRQTLGQGPEFLTYFQNEAQLEKSRLLSDRFSAERPKGSFSTLEIQRTEQGDSAMYLCASSSTGTSGRWVETQYFGPGTRLLVL.

The chain links TRBV18 to TRBJ2-7, with TRBD2 identical over 7 bases. The CDR3 sequence is 17 residues long. With V trimmed by 1 base and J by 0 bases, 9 bases remained unmatched. CDR1 is KGHSH and CDR2 is LQKENI in the germline V gene. The CDR3 loop reads CASSPRELATSSYEQYF. The CDR3 nucleotides read TGTGCCAGCTCACCACGGGAACTAGCGACGAGCTCCTACGAGCAGTACTTC.

The chain combines TRBV27 with TRBJ2-1, with 9 bases identical to TRBD2. Per germline, CDR1 MNHEY and CDR2 SMNVEV (reference sequence). V gave up 3 bases and J gave up 4 bases; unmatched junction bases: 4. This CDR3 comprises 15 residues. The CDR3 DNA sequence: TGTGCCAGCAGTTTTGGAACTAGCGGGTACAATGAGCAGTTCTTC. This translates into CASSFGTSGYNEQFF.

The gene calls are TRBV11-3 and TRBJ2-2, with 11 bases identical to TRBD1. Germline values: CDR1 SGHNT, CDR2 YENEEA. The CDR3 spans 17 residues. The J segment lost 1 base and the V segment lost 5 bases, leaving 6 bases of the junction unmatched. CDR3 loop: CASSGTGGSLNTGELFF. The CDR3, as DNA: TGTGCCAGCAGCGGGACAGGGGGTTCCCTGAACACCGGGGAGCTGTTTTTT. The full variable domain, its missing parts supplied by reference TRBV11-3 and TRBJ2-2, is EAGVVQSPRYKIIEKKQPVAFWCNPISGHNTLYWYLQNLGQGPELLIRYENEEAVDDSQLPKDRFSAERLKGVDSTLKIQPAELGDSAVYLCASSGTGGSLNTGELFFGEGSRLTVL.

V is TRBV27 and J is TRBJ2-1; TRBD2 is a possible D gene (6 bases). Trimming took 6 bases from V and 7 from J, leaving 16 bases between them. The CDR3 runs to 14 residues. Germline CDR1 MNHEY, CDR2 SMNVEV (reference sequence). In DNA, the CDR3 is TGTGCCAGCAGGAGGAGGGAGACGGGGAATGAGCAGTTCTTC. Amino acids: CASRRRETGNEQFF.